A selection of T cell receptor beta chains follows, all from one sample in a study of cytomegalovirus exposure and HLA in healthy donors. Generated by immunoSEQ multiplex PCR, the TCRdb table keeps only in-frame clones and is missing some. Of 150,000 to 200,000 clones listed, nearly 80% are singletons. Sequencing was done on a sample of PBMCs. The source is a woman in her thirties in good health and CMV-seropositive. Both conserved end residues are part of each CDR3. D genes are given only for firm matches. Size tells how often a clone was seen (once, few, many) or the class of an expanded clone, and some rows leave it out.

>TRBJ2-7|TRBV4-1|.|.
TGCGCCAGCAGCCAATTCCGGGGTTCCCACGAGCAGTACTTC
CASSQFRGSHEQYF
>TRBJ2-5|TRBV7-8|once|.
TGTGCCAGCAGCTTGATCAGGGAAGAGACCCAGTACTTC
CASSLIREETQYF
>TRBJ2-3|TRBV4-2|once|TRBD2
TGTGCCAGCAGCCAAGAGGCTGGGACTAGCGGGATTTATACGCAGTATTTT
CASSQEAGTSGIYTQYF
>TRBJ1-5|TRBV19|.|TRBD1
TGTGCCAGCCTGATACCGAAACAGGGGGCTTACAATCAGCCCCAGCATTTT
CASLIPKQGAYNQPQHF
>TRBJ2-6|TRBV7-2|.|TRBD1
TGTGCCAGCAGTCGGACAGGGAAAATGACTGGGGCCAACGTCCTGACTTTC
CASSRTGKMTGANVLTF
>TRBJ2-7|TRBV6-5|.|.
TGTGCCAGCAGTCGCCGGGACTCCGAGCAGTACTTC
CASSRRDSEQYF
>TRBJ1-5|TRBV27|.|.
TGTGCCAGCAGTGGGCGCTCGTCCAACAATCAGCCCCAGCATTTT
CASSGRSSNNQPQHF
>TRBJ2-7|TRBV6-5|.|TRBD1
TGTGCCAGCAGGGGGACAGGTAGCTCCTACGAGCAGTACTTC
CASRGTGSSYEQYF
>TRBJ2-3|TRBV6-6|.|.
TGTGCCAGCACCAGCCGATCGGGTAAGGATACGCAGTATTTT
CASTSRSGKDTQYF
>TRBJ2-2|TRBV2|.|TRBD2
TGTGCCAGCAGTGAGGTCCTAGCGGGAGACACCGGGGAGCTGTTTTTT
CASSEVLAGDTGELFF
>TRBJ2-2|TRBV19|.|.
TGTGCCAGTATGTGGCAGGCCCAGCGGACCGGGGAGCTGTTTTTT
CASMWQAQRTGELFF
>TRBJ2-3|TRBV6-4|.|TRBD2
TGTGCCAGCAGTGACTCCCTAGCGGGGAGCGTCACAGATACGCAGTATTTT
CASSDSLAGSVTDTQYF
>TRBJ2-7|TRBV7-6|few|TRBD2
TGTGCCAGCAGCTTAGAAGGTAGCGGGAGCTACGAGCAGTACTTC
CASSLEGSGSYEQYF
>TRBJ2-1|TRBV7-8|.|TRBD2
TGTGCCAGCAGCAGGGGACTAGCGGGCGAGCAGTTCTTC
CASSRGLAGEQFF
>TRBJ1-1|TRBV28|few|.
TGTGCCACACAGGGCTTTCAGGGCACTGAAGCTTTCTTT
CATQGFQGTEAFF
>TRBJ1-1|TRBV5-6|.|.
TGTGCCAGCAGCTTTAAAAACAGGGCAGAAGCTTTCTTT
CASSFKNRAEAFF
>TRBJ1-2|TRBV5-1|.|.
TGCGCCAGCCGTCTTAACATGTTGGCACAGGGCAACTATGGCTACACCTTC
CASRLNMLAQGNYGYTF
>TRBJ2-3|TRBV2|.|TRBD2
TGTGCCAGCAGTATCCTAGCGGGAGGGCATACGCAGTATTTT
CASSILAGGHTQYF
>TRBJ2-7|TRBV5-6|.|TRBD1
TGTGCCAGCAGCCCAGGGGGCCTTATCTACGAGCAGTACTTC
CASSPGGLIYEQYF
>TRBJ1-5|TRBV5-4|.|.
TGTGCCAGCAGCTACGGTAACCAGCCCCAGCATTTT
CASSYGNQPQHF
>TRBJ2-5|TRBV25-1|.|TRBD2
TGTGCTGGGGGGGGGTCAGAGACCCAGTACTTC
CAGGGSETQYF
>TRBJ1-1|TRBV19|once|.
TGTGCCAGTAGTATCGGGGGAGGCACTGAAGCTTTCTTT
CASSIGGGTEAFF
>TRBJ2-3|TRBV19|.|TRBD2
TGTGCCAGTAGTTTTAGCGGGAGTGGTTTCACAGATACGCAGTATTTT
CASSFSGSGFTDTQYF
>TRBJ1-1|TRBV5-6|.|TRBD1
TGTGCCAGCAGCTTGCCAACAGGGGGGGACACTGAAGCTTTCTTT
CASSLPTGGDTEAFF
>TRBJ2-1|TRBV4-1|.|TRBD2
TGCGCCAGCAGCCAAGTGTATCCGCGGACTAGCGGGTACAATGAGCAGTTCTTC
CASSQVYPRTSGYNEQFF
>TRBJ1-3|TRBV5-4|few|.
TGTGCCAGCAGCTTGGAACAGGGAGGGAACACCATATATTTT
CASSLEQGGNTIYF
>TRBJ1-1|TRBV28|.|.
TGTGCCAGCAGGGCCTCCTTGGGGCGTGGGACTGAAGCTTTCTTT
CASRASLGRGTEAFF
>TRBJ2-3|TRBV15|.|.
TGTGCCACCACCACAGGCTTAGCTAGCACAGATACGCAGTATTTT
CATTTGLASTDTQYF
>TRBJ2-3|TRBV27|.|.
TGTGCCAGCAGTTTCACGACAAGCACAGATACGCAGTATTTT
CASSFTTSTDTQYF
>TRBJ2-7|TRBV4-2|.|.
TGTGCCAGCAGCCAAGGTCCAGGAGGGGCCTACGAGCAGTACTTC
CASSQGPGGAYEQYF
>TRBJ1-2|TRBV27|.|.
TGTGCCAGCAGTTTTCGGGGGGCGGAAGGCTACACCTTC
CASSFRGAEGYTF
>TRBJ2-2|TRBV5-4|once|.
TGTGCAAGCAGAAGCCGGGACACGACGTTGGGGGAGCTGTTTTTT
CASRSRDTTLGELFF
>TRBJ2-1|TRBV18|.|TRBD1
TGTGCCAGCTCACCTCCGACAGGGGCGAGGAATGAGCAGTTCTTC
CASSPPTGARNEQFF
>TRBJ2-5|TRBV2|.|TRBD2
TGTGCCAGCTACTTAGGGACTAGCGGGAGGGAGACCCAGTACTTC
CASYLGTSGRETQYF
>TRBJ1-1|TRBV28|few|TRBD1
TGTGCCACCACTCCCCTCGGGACAGGGGGCCTGGCTGAAGCTTTCTTT
CATTPLGTGGLAEAFF
>TRBJ1-4|TRBV7-8|.|.
TGTGCCAGCAGCTTGGGGCGGGGGATAGCTAATGAAAAACTGTTTTTT
CASSLGRGIANEKLFF
>TRBJ2-2|TRBV11-3|.|.
TGTGCCAGCAGCTTCGGGGGAGTGGGGTATATTGTTGGGGAGCTGTTTTTT
CASSFGGVGYIVGELFF
>TRBJ2-1|TRBV4-1|.|.
TGCGCCAGCAGCCAAGCTCGAGGGGGCAATGAGCAGTTCTTC
CASSQARGGNEQFF
>TRBJ2-2|TRBV5-1|few|TRBD2
TGCGCCAGCAGCTTGGTGAGGCTAACGGCGGGAGGGCCCGGCACCGGGGAGCTGTTTTTT
CASSLVRLTAGGPGTGELFF
>TRBJ2-7|TRBV27|.|.
TGTGCCAGCAGTTTATCGTCCTCTCCCTACGAGCAGTACTTC
CASSLSSSPYEQYF
>TRBJ2-6|TRBV10-2|.|TRBD2
TGCGCCAGCAGTATGGGGAGGGGAGCTGGGGCCAACGTCCTGACTTTC
CASSMGRGAGANVLTF
>TRBJ2-7|TRBV2|.|.
TGTGCCAGCAGTGGTTACTACGAGCAGTACTTC
CASSGYYEQYF
>TRBJ2-1|TRBV9|.|TRBD2
TGTGCCAGCAGCCCTAGCGGGGGGCTGTCCAAGCAGTTCTTC
CASSPSGGLSKQFF
>TRBJ2-5|TRBV28|.|TRBD1
TGTGCCAGCAGCCTGACAGGGGCAATGGAGACCCAGTACTTC
CASSLTGAMETQYF
>TRBJ1-2|TRBV14|.|.
TGTGCCAGCAGCCAATACAGCCCGGGGGAAGGCTACACCTTC
CASSQYSPGEGYTF
>TRBJ1-1|TRBV6-5|.|.
TGTGCCAGCAGTTACGCCCAGAGGATGAACACTGAAGCTTTCTTT
CASSYAQRMNTEAFF
>TRBJ2-7|TRBV10-3|few|.
TGTGCCATCAGGTCCGGGAGCTCCTACGAGCAGTACTTC
CAIRSGSSYEQYF
>TRBJ2-1|TRBV5-1|.|TRBD2
TGCGCCAGCAGCCGGACTAGCCCTCGGTCCTACAATGAGCAGTTCTTC
CASSRTSPRSYNEQFF
>TRBJ2-7|TRBV25-1|few|.
TGTGCCAGCAGTGACAGGGCCGCCTACGAGCAGTACTTC
CASSDRAAYEQYF